The 10 T cell receptor beta chains below come from one sample, sequenced in a study of blood T cell repertoires in COVID-19. TCRdb's table, derived via immunoSEQ multiplex PCR, lists solely in-frame clones and lacks some. Of about 230,000 clones in the sample, 84% are singletons; the top ten hold about 4.2%. Sequenced: peripheral blood. These TCRs come from a man aged 45-65 years with active or convalescent COVID-19.

The rearrangement uses TRBV7-2 and TRBJ1-3; TRBD1 aligns across 7 bases. This CDR3 is 15 amino acids long. CDR1 and CDR2 from the germline V gene are SGHTA and FQGNSA. Unmatched junction bases numbered 6, after V lost 5 bases and J lost 2 bases. The CDR3 DNA reads as TGTGCCAGCAGCGCACGACAGGGAACTGGAAACACCATATATTTT. Translated: CASSARQGTGNTIYF.

The chain uses TRBV30 and TRBJ2-5; 9 bases match TRBD2. The V and J ends lost 1 base and 2 bases, in that order; junction bases with no gene match: 8. The CDR3 consists of 16 residues. Germline V gene data show CDR1 as GTSNPN and CDR2 as SVGIG (reference sequence). This chain's CDR3 is CAWSASGGQPQETQYF. The CDR3 DNA sequence: TGTGCCTGGAGTGCCAGCGGGGGGCAACCACAAGAGACCCAGTACTTC.

The chain combines TRBV11-2 with TRBJ1-5; 8 nucleotides align to TRBD1. V was pared by 4 bases and J by 4 bases, with 6 bases of the junction left unmatched. Germline V CDR1 and CDR2: SGHAT, FQNNGV. The CDR3 is 15 residues long. The CDR3 DNA reads as TGTGCCAGCAGCTACGGACAGGGAGGAAATCAGCCCCAGCATTTT. Protein product: CASSYGQGGNQPQHF.

The chain combines TRBV10-3 with TRBJ2-5; TRBD1 matches at 8 bases. This CDR3 has 13 amino acids. Germline assignment: CDR1 ENHRY and CDR2 SYGVKD. The trim removed 11 bases at V and 2 bases at J, leaving 7 bases unmatched. For the CDR3, the DNA is TGTGCCTCGACAGGGGACCTACAAGAGACCCAGTACTTC. Amino acids: CASTGDLQETQYF.

The chain has TRBV10-3 and TRBJ2-7; TRBD1 is a possible D gene (6 bases). Germline V CDR1 and CDR2: ENHRY, SYGVKD. V lost 0 bases, J lost 6 bases, and 15 bases lay in between. The CDR3 has 15 residues. CDR3 sequence reads: CAISESGRGRAEQYF. CDR3 nucleotide sequence: TGTGCCATCAGTGAGTCGGGCAGGGGACGGGCCGAGCAGTACTTC.

This sequence joins TRBV27 and TRBJ2-1; tentatively, D is TRBD2 (6 bases). V lost 3 bases and J lost 2, with 8 bases in between. The CDR3 runs to 14 residues. Germline values: CDR1 MNHEY, CDR2 SMNVEV (reference sequence). CDR3 coding DNA: TGTGCCAGCAGTTTGGGGGGTGCCTACAATGAGCAGTTCTTC. Translation: CASSLGGAYNEQFF.

This clone was observed a few times. This sequence joins TRBV7-2 and TRBJ2-4; D may be TRBD2 (5 bases). This CDR3 is built from 15 residues. Germline V gives CDR1 SGHTA, CDR2 FQGNSA. Trimming took 1 base from V and 3 from J, leaving 10 bases between them. CDR3: CASSLGRASKNIQYF. The CDR3 DNA reads as TGTGCCAGCAGCTTAGGGCGGGCCAGCAAAAACATTCAGTACTTC. Using reference TRBV7-2 and TRBJ2-4 for the parts outside the CDR3, the full variable domain is GAGVSQSPSNKVTEKGKDVELRCDPISGHTALYWYRQSLGQGLEFLIYFQGNSAPDKSGLPSDRFSAERTGGSVSTLTIQRTQQEDSAVYLCASSLGRASKNIQYFGAGTRLSVL.

This sequence joins TRBV7-9 and TRBJ1-4; D unresolved. V dropped 4 bases and J dropped 15 bases, with 18 bases sitting between them. In germline, CDR1 is SEHNR, CDR2 FQNEAQ (reference sequence). CDR3 size: 13 residues. CDR3 in DNA: TGTGCCAGCAGCTCCATGGCCCGAGACAACTTGTTTTTT. Amino acids: CASSSMARDNLFF.

The chain joins TRBV7-3 to TRBJ2-2; D is possibly TRBD2 (6 bases). The CDR3 has 15 amino acids. V shed 1 base and J shed 4 bases, with 10 bases lying between them. Germline V gene data show CDR1 as SGHTA and CDR2 as FQGTGA. The DNA of the CDR3 is TGTGCCAGCAGCTTAAGGGGGGAGAGCACCGGGGAGCTGTTTTTT. This codes for CASSLRGESTGELFF.

This chain links TRBV19 with TRBJ1-5, with 10 bases matching TRBD1. The CDR3 loop spans 17 amino acids. Germline lookup yields CDR1 LNHDA and CDR2 SQIVND (reference sequence). Germline trimming cut 7 bases from V and 0 bases from J; bases unmatched to any gene: 9. The CDR3, as DNA: TGTGCCAGTAAGGACAGGGGGGGCCCCAATAGCAATCAGCCCCAGCATTTT. Translated, it gives CASKDRGGPNSNQPQHF.